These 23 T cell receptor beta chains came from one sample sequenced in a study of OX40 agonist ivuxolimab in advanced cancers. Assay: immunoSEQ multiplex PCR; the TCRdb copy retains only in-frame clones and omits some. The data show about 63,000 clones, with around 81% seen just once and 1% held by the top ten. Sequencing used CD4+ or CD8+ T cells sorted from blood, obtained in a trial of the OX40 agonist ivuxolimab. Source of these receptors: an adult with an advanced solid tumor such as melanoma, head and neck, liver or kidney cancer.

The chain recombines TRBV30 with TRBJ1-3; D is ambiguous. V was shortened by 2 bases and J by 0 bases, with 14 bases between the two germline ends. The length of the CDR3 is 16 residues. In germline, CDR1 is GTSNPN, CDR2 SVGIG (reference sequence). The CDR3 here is CAWSRARTDSGNTIYF. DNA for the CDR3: TGTGCCTGGAGTCGGGCTCGGACCGACTCTGGAAACACCATATATTTT. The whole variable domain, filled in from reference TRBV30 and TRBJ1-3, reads SQTIHQWPATLVQPVGSPLSLECTVEGTSNPNLYWYRQAAGRGLQLLFYSVGIGQISSEVPQNLSASRPQDRQFILSSKKLLLSDSGFYLCAWSRARTDSGNTIYFGEGSWLTVV.

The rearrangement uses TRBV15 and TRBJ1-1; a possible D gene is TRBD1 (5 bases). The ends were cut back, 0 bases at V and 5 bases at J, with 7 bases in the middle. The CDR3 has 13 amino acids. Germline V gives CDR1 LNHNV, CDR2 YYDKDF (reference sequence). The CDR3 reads CATSRERTTEAFF. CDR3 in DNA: TGTGCCACCAGCAGAGAGAGGACAACTGAAGCTTTCTTT.

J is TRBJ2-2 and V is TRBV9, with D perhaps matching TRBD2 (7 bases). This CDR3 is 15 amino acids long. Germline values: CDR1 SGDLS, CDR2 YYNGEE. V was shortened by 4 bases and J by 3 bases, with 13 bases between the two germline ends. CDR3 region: CASSKGGDHTGELFF. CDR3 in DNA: TGTGCCAGCAGCAAAGGGGGGGACCACACCGGGGAGCTGTTTTTT.

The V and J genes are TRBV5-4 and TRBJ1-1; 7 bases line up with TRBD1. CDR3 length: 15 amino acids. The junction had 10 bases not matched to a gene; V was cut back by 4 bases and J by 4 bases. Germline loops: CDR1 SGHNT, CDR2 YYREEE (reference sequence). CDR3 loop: CASSPQHRGVTEAFF. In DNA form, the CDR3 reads TGTGCCAGCAGCCCACAACACAGGGGCGTCACTGAAGCTTTCTTT.

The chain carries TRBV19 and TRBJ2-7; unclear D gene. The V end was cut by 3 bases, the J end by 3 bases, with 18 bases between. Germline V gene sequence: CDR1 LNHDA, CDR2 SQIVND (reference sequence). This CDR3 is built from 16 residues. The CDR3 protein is CASSMGLGVSHYEQYF. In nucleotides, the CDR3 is TGTGCCAGTAGTATGGGTCTGGGTGTATCACACTACGAGCAGTACTTC.

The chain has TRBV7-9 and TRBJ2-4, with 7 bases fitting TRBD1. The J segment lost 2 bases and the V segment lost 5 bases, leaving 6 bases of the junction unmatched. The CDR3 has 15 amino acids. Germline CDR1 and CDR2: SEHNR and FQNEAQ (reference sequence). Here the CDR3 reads CASSDGQVSKNIQYF. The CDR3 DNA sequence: TGTGCCAGCAGCGACGGACAGGTTTCCAAAAACATTCAGTACTTC.

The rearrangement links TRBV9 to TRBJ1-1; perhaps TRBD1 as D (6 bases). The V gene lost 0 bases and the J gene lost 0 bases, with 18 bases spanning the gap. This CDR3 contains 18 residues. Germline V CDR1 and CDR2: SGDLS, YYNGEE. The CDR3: CASSVGGPASYMNTEAFF. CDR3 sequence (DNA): TGTGCCAGCAGCGTAGGGGGGCCAGCTTCTTACATGAACACTGAAGCTTTCTTT.

The CDR3: CASSPSVANYGYTF. CDR3 bases: TGCGCCAGCAGCCCGAGCGTGGCTAACTATGGCTACACCTTC. This rearrangement joins TRBV5-1 to TRBJ1-2, with no clear D. V was clipped by 4 bases and J by 0 bases, with 10 bases between them. From germline, CDR1 is SGHRS and CDR2 YFSETQ. The CDR3 loop spans 14 amino acids.

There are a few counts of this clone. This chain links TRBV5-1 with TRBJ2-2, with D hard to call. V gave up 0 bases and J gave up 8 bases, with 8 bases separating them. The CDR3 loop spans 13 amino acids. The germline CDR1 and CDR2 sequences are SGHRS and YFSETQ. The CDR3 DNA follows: TGCGCCAGCAGCTTGGCAGTTTTAGGGGAGCTGTTTTTT. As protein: CASSLAVLGELFF.

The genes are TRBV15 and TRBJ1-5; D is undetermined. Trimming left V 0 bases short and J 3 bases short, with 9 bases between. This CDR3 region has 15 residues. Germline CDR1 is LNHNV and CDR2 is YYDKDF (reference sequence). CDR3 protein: CATSRDPAANQPQHF. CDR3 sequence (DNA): TGTGCCACCAGCAGAGATCCGGCAGCCAATCAGCCCCAGCATTTT.

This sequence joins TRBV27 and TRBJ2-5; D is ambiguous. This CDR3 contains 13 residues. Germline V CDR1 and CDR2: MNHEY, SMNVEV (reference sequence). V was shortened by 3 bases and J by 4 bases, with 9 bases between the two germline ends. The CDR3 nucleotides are TGTGCCAGCAGTTTGGCTTCGGGAGAGACCCAGTACTTC. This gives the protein CASSLASGETQYF.

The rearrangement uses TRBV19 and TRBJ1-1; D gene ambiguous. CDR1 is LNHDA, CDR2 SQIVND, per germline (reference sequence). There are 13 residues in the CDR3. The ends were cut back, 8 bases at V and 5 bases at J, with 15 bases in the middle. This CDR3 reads CASLPPIATEAFF. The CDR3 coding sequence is TGTGCCAGTCTCCCTCCAATTGCAACTGAAGCTTTCTTT.

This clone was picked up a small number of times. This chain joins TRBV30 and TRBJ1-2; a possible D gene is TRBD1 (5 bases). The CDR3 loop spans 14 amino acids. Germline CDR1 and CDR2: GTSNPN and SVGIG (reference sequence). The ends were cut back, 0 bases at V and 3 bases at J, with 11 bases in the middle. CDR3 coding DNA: TGTGCCTGGAGTGTCCGGCCCAGGGACTATGGCTACACCTTC. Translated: CAWSVRPRDYGYTF.

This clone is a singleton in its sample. The CDR3 loop is CASSLASAGGEQYF. The DNA of the CDR3 is TGTGCCAGCAGCTTAGCGTCAGCCGGCGGTGAGCAGTACTTC. The rearrangement links TRBV7-2 to TRBJ2-7, with D unresolved. Germline V gene data show CDR1 as SGHTA and CDR2 as FQGNSA. V lost 0 bases to trimming and J lost 7 bases, with 13 bases between them. The CDR3 runs 14 residues.

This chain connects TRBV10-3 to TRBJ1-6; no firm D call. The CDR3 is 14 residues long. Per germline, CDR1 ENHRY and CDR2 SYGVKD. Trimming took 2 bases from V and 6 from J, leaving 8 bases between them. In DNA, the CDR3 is TGTGCCATCAGTGAGGGCAGCCCTAATTCACCCCTCCACTTT. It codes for CAISEGSPNSPLHF.

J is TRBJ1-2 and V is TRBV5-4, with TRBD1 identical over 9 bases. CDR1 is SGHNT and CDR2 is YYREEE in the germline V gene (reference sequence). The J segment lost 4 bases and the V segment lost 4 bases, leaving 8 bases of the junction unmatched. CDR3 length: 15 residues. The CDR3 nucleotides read TGTGCCAGCAGCCGGGCAGGACAGGGGTTCTATGGCTACACCTTC. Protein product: CASSRAGQGFYGYTF.

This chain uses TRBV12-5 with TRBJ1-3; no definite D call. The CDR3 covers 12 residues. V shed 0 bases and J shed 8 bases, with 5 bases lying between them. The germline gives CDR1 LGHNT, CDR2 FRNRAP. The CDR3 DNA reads TGTGCTAGTGGTTTGGTACTAGACACCATATATTTT. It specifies CASGLVLDTIYF.

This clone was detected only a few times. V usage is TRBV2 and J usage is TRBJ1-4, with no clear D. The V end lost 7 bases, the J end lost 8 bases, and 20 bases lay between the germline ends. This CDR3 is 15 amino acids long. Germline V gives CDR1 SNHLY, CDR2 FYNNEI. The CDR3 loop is CASIGRAPRGEKLFF. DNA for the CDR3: TGTGCCAGCATCGGACGGGCTCCAAGAGGCGAAAAACTGTTTTTT.

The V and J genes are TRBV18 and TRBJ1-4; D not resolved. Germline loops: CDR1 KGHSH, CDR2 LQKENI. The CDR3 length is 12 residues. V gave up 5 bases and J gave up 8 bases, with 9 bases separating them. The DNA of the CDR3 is TGTGCCAGCTCAGGACCGAACGAAAAACTGTTTTTT. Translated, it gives CASSGPNEKLFF.

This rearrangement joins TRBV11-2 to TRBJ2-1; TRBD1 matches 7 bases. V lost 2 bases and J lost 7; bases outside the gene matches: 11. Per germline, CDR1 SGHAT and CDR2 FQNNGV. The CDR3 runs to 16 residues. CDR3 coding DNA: TGTGCCAGCAGCTTAACCCGGGACAGAAGGCGGAATGAGCAGTTCTTC. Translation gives CASSLTRDRRRNEQFF.

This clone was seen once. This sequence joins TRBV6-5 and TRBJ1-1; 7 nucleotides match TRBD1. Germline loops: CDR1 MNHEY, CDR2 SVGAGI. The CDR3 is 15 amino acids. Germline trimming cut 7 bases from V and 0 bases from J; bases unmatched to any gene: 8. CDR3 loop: CASIPQGTMNTEAFF. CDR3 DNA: TGTGCCAGCATCCCACAGGGGACAATGAACACTGAAGCTTTCTTT.

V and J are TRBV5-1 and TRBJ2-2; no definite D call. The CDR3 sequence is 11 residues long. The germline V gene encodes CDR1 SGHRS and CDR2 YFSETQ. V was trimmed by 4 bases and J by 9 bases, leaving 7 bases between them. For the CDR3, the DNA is TGCGCCAGCAGCGTACGTAGGGAGCTGTTTTTT. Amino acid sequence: CASSVRRELFF. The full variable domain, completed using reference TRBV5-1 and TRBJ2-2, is KAGVTQTPRYLIKTRGQQVTLSCSPISGHRSVSWYQQTPGQGLQFLFEYFSETQRNKGNFPGRFSGRQFSNSRSEMNVSTLELGDSALYLCASSVRRELFFGEGSRLTVL.

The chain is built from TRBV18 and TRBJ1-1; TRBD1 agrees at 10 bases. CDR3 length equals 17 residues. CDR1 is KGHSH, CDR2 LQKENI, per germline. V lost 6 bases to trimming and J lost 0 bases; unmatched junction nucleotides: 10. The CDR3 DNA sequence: TGTGCCAGCTCCCTCGGAGGGACAGGGGTTATGAACACTGAAGCTTTCTTT. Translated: CASSLGGTGVMNTEAFF.